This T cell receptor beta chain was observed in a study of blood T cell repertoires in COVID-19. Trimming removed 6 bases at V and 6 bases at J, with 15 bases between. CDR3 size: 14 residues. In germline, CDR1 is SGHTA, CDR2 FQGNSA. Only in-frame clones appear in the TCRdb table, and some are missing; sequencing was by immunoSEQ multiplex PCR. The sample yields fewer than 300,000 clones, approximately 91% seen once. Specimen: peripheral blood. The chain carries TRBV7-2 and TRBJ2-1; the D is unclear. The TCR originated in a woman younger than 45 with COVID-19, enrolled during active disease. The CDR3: CASSNTTWANEQFF. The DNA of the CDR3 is TGTGCCAGCAGTAACACCACCTGGGCCAATGAGCAGTTCTTC. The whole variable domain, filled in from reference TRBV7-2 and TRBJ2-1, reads GAGVSQSPSNKVTEKGKDVELRCDPISGHTALYWYRQSLGQGLEFLIYFQGNSAPDKSGLPSDRFSAERTGGSVSTLTIQRTQQEDSAVYLCASSNTTWANEQFFGPGTRLTVL.